This is a list of T cell receptor beta chains from one sample in a study of blood T cell repertoires in COVID-19. The protocol was immunoSEQ multiplex PCR, while the TCRdb copy is restricted to in-frame clones and leaves out a portion. The table records approximately 70,000 clones, around nine tenths of them present only once. Material: peripheral blood. The source is a woman in her sixties or seventies with acute or convalescent COVID-19. Each CDR3 is given without its conserved first and last residue. A D gene is named only where the DNA matches it firmly. Where a row states a size, it is once, few, many or the class of an expanded clone; other rows omit it.

TRBV28	NA	TRBJ2-7	TRBD1	ASSLQGAFHEQY
TRBV3-1/TRBV3-2	NA	TRBJ2-2	NA	ASSQVWGVTGELF
TRBV7-3	NA	TRBJ2-1	TRBD2	ASSFRSLAGGRYNEQF
TRBV7-9	once	TRBJ1-3	NA	ASSSAGPTKTIY
TRBV9	NA	TRBJ2-3	NA	ASSVGGFPDTQY
TRBV30	NA	TRBJ1-6	TRBD1	AWSSGQGNSPLH
TRBV12-3/TRBV12-4	NA	TRBJ1-3	NA	ASSFLGGNTIY
TRBV6-4	NA	TRBJ2-5	NA	ASSDSGGPHQETQY
TRBV4-2	few	TRBJ1-3	NA	ASSQVGGQGTTGNTIY
TRBV30	once	TRBJ1-6	NA	AWMGTDNSPLH
TRBV19	few	TRBJ1-1	NA	ASSIEGATEAF
TRBV19	NA	TRBJ1-2	NA	ASSIPGPNGYT
TRBV6-1	NA	TRBJ1-1	NA	ASSDSEAF
TRBV30	NA	TRBJ1-6	NA	AWTSGSSYNSPLH
TRBV19	NA	TRBJ1-2	NA	ATTGTNYGYT
TRBV7-9	NA	TRBJ1-5	TRBD1	ASSPTGGRSNQPQH
TRBV11-2	NA	TRBJ1-4	NA	ASSSSRQHGEKLF
TRBV27	NA	TRBJ1-1	NA	ASSRRAPGEAF
TRBV20-1	NA	TRBJ1-1	NA	SATGYEAF
TRBV5-4	NA	TRBJ2-7	TRBD1	ASSLQGDFKEQY
TRBV4-1	NA	TRBJ1-4	TRBD1	ASSRQTGVKLF
TRBV2	NA	TRBJ1-5	NA	ASSEGGSNQPQH
TRBV3-1/TRBV3-2	NA	TRBJ2-2	NA	ASSQGYSGGRRELF
TRBV27	NA	TRBJ1-4	TRBD1	ASSLWDRGRGEKLF
TRBV7-9	NA	TRBJ1-2	TRBD1	ASSSGQGAYGYT
TRBV6-6	NA	TRBJ1-1	NA	ASSYSDRMAEAF
TRBV5-1	NA	TRBJ1-1	NA	ASRPLTEDTEAF
TRBV27	NA	TRBJ1-5	TRBD1	ASRNLYRGLNQPQH
TRBV5-4	NA	TRBJ2-3	NA	ASSLRFAGPTWTDTQY
TRBV9	few	TRBJ2-7	TRBD2	ASSPSGGASYEQY
TRBV4-2	NA	TRBJ1-6	NA	ASSQYQGTNSPLH
TRBV5-1	NA	TRBJ2-3	TRBD2	ASHPGGSTDTQY
TRBV7-3	NA	TRBJ2-1	NA	ASNRTLGTGAKYNEQF
TRBV4-2	NA	TRBJ1-1	NA	ASSPSGGGFNTEAF
TRBV7-9	NA	TRBJ2-5	TRBD2	ASPRSGASEETQY
TRBV9	NA	TRBJ2-3	NA	ASSVGSTISTDTQY
TRBV6-5	NA	TRBJ1-2	TRBD1	ASGQGSYGYT
TRBV4-1	few	TRBJ2-3	NA	ASSLASTVTDTQY
TRBV7-2	NA	TRBJ2-3	TRBD1	ASSRTMGQGTDTQY
TRBV5-6	NA	TRBJ2-7	NA	ASSLITVSYEQY
TRBV6-1	NA	TRBJ1-2	TRBD1	ASSEAGTVYGYT
TRBV7-2	once	TRBJ2-5	TRBD2	ASSLRTSGVTPQY
TRBV3-1/TRBV3-2	NA	TRBJ2-5	NA	ASSHRGEETQY
TRBV3-1/TRBV3-2	NA	TRBJ2-2	NA	ASSQGPNTGELF
TRBV7-2	NA	TRBJ2-7	TRBD2	ASSLGLASSYEQY
TRBV7-9	NA	TRBJ2-2	TRBD2	ASTERGQDTGELF
TRBV6-5	NA	TRBJ1-1	NA	ASRVQGANTEAF
TRBV5-1	NA	TRBJ1-4	TRBD1	ASSLGDRSNEKLF
TRBV6-6	NA	TRBJ1-4	TRBD1	ASSYRQGGEKLF
TRBV3-1/TRBV3-2	NA	TRBJ2-3	TRBD2	ASSRGLAGMY
TRBV14	NA	TRBJ2-7	NA	ASSQGTYEQY
TRBV12-2	NA	TRBJ1-2	NA	ASREPSGDYGYT
TRBV6-2/TRBV6-3	NA	TRBJ2-5	NA	ASSDPGLQETQY
TRBV5-4	NA	TRBJ1-4	TRBD1	ASSKGQGREKLF
TRBV4-1	NA	TRBJ2-5	NA	ASSQPGLETQY
TRBV29-1	NA	TRBJ2-3	TRBD2	SVGGGTDTQY
TRBV6-5	NA	TRBJ1-6	NA	ASSYEGSSYNSPLH
TRBV9	NA	TRBJ2-2	NA	ASSSQMDTGELF
TRBV6-1	NA	TRBJ1-2	TRBD1	ASSGRQGRVLNYGYT
TRBV6-5	NA	TRBJ1-5	NA	ASSYRRGVGQPQH